These 31 T cell receptor beta chains share one sample of origin, sequenced in a study of cytomegalovirus exposure and HLA in healthy donors. The PCR ran on 60 Vbeta and 13 Jbeta primers. Libraries were prepared by immunoSEQ multiplex PCR; TCRdb keeps only in-frame clonotypes and omits some of them. In the table there are some 66,000 clones, approximately 80% of which are singletons. Sequenced input: PBMCs. The source is a woman aged 30 to 39 in good health and CMV-seronegative.

This clone has just one count. The same CDR3 is also encoded by other DNA sequences in this sample. The chain carries TRBV13 and TRBJ1-2, with 7 bases identical to TRBD1. Germline V gene data show CDR1 as PRHDT and CDR2 as FYEKMQ (reference sequence). The CDR3 contains 13 residues. Trimming at V came to 5 bases and at J to 4 bases, leaving 4 bases not matched to a gene. The DNA of the CDR3 is TGTGCCAGCAGCACCCGGGACAGCTATGGCTACACCTTC. Translated, it gives CASSTRDSYGYTF.

This rearrangement joins TRBV15 to TRBJ1-5, with D perhaps matching TRBD1 (6 bases). The CDR3 has 14 residues. The germline V gene has CDR1 LNHNV and CDR2 YYDKDF (reference sequence). Trimming took 5 bases from V and 2 from J, leaving 10 bases between them. As DNA, the CDR3 is TGTGCCACCAGCTACGCAGGGGGCAATCAGCCCCAGCATTTT. Translating gives CATSYAGGNQPQHF.

The chain links TRBV4-3 to TRBJ1-1; 8 bases fit TRBD1. Germline loops: CDR1 LGHNA, CDR2 YSLEER. This CDR3 region has 14 residues. Germline trimming cut 6 bases from V and 3 bases from J; bases unmatched to any gene: 6. The chain's CDR3 is CASSLQTGDTEAFF. In nucleotides, the CDR3 is TGCGCCAGCAGTCTACAGACAGGGGACACTGAAGCTTTCTTT.

This chain uses TRBV5-1 with TRBJ2-2; 7 bases line up with TRBD2. Germline assignment: CDR1 SGHRS and CDR2 YFSETQ. The J segment lost 1 base and the V segment lost 2 bases, leaving 2 bases of the junction unmatched. This CDR3 is built from 15 residues. The CDR3 DNA follows: TGCGCCAGCAGCTTCGGGGGGATGAACACCGGGGAGCTGTTTTTT. It is translated as CASSFGGMNTGELFF.

The CDR3: CASSQDLGNLNTEAFF. The CDR3 nucleotides read TGTGCCAGCAGCCAAGATCTAGGCAACCTGAACACTGAAGCTTTCTTT. The V gene is TRBV14, the J gene TRBJ1-1; no firm D call. Trimming removed 0 bases at V and 0 bases at J, with 11 bases between. The CDR3 extends over 16 amino acids. In germline, CDR1 is SGHDN, CDR2 FVKESK.

The chain combines TRBV27 with TRBJ2-1; D is uncertain. The CDR3 is made up of 13 amino acids. V lost 4 bases to trimming and J lost 0 bases, with 4 bases between them. Germline V gene sequence: CDR1 MNHEY, CDR2 SMNVEV (reference sequence). CDR3 region: CASSSGSYNEQFF. Written as DNA, the CDR3 is TGTGCCAGCAGTTCGGGCTCCTACAATGAGCAGTTCTTC.

The chain couples TRBV19 to TRBJ1-3, with a weak D call TRBD1 (5 bases). V was shortened by 5 bases and J by 6 bases, with 11 bases between the two germline ends. CDR1 is LNHDA and CDR2 is SQIVND in the germline V gene (reference sequence). The CDR3 is made up of 13 amino acids. The CDR3 protein is CASSRQGVNTIYF. CDR3 sequence (DNA): TGTGCCAGTAGTCGGCAGGGTGTAAACACCATATATTTT. Looking up the rest from reference TRBV19 and TRBJ1-3 gives the full variable domain: DGGITQSPKYLFRKEGQNVTLSCEQNLNHDAMYWYRQDPGQGLRLIYYSQIVNDFQKGDIAEGYSVSREKKESFPLTVTSAQKNPTAFYLCASSRQGVNTIYFGEGSWLTVV.

This chain joins TRBV4-1 and TRBJ2-7; TRBD1 is a possible D gene (6 bases). The CDR3 runs to 15 residues. Between the trimmed V and J ends, which lost 7 bases and 0 bases, there was a span of 16 bases. The germline CDR1 and CDR2 sequences are MGHRA and YSYEKL. CDR3 loop: CASIVRRGSSYEQYF. The CDR3 nucleotides read TGCGCCAGCATCGTAAGAAGGGGGAGCTCCTACGAGCAGTACTTC.

The chain recombines TRBV5-1 with TRBJ1-1, with D maybe TRBD1 (5 bases). V was pared by 2 bases and J by 1 base, with 9 bases between. The germline CDR1 and CDR2 sequences are SGHRS and YFSETQ. The CDR3 is made up of 14 amino acids. The CDR3 bases are TGCGCCAGCAGCTTTGGAGGGGCGAACACTGAAGCTTTCTTT. Its translation: CASSFGGANTEAFF.

This chain uses TRBV7-9 with TRBJ1-1, with TRBD1 identical over 8 bases. CDR1 is SEHNR and CDR2 is FQNEAQ in the germline V gene (reference sequence). This CDR3 contains 17 residues. The ends lost 5 bases at V and 0 bases at J; junction bases unmatched: 11. CDR3 amino acids: CASSRRQGARMNTEAFF. The DNA of the CDR3 is TGTGCCAGCAGCCGGCGTCAGGGGGCCCGTATGAACACTGAAGCTTTCTTT.

This clone was observed a few times. The gene calls are TRBV4-1 and TRBJ1-1; 7 bases are shared with TRBD1. The germline gives CDR1 MGHRA, CDR2 YSYEKL. V was clipped by 4 bases and J by 4 bases; unmatched bases: 9. The CDR3 has 15 amino acids. The CDR3 region is CASSLHPGGGTEAFF. The DNA of the CDR3 is TGCGCCAGCAGCCTCCACCCAGGGGGAGGCACTGAAGCTTTCTTT.

The chain is built from TRBV9 and TRBJ2-7; TRBD1 matches at 7 bases. The germline V gene has CDR1 SGDLS and CDR2 YYNGEE. The V gene end was trimmed by 0 bases and the J gene end by 4 bases; junction bases not matched to a gene: 13. The CDR3 totals 17 residues. CDR3 protein: CASSVDPDRVPGYEQYF. DNA of the CDR3: TGTGCCAGCAGCGTAGACCCAGACAGGGTCCCCGGGTACGAGCAGTACTTC.

This rearrangement joins TRBV19 to TRBJ2-4; 9 nucleotides match TRBD1. V lost 5 bases and J lost 7; bases outside the gene matches: 6. The CDR3 covers 14 residues. Germline V gene lookup returns CDR1 LNHDA and CDR2 SQIVND (reference sequence). The CDR3 DNA follows: TGTGCCAGTAGTCCCGGACAGGGGAGCAACATTCAGTACTTC. Protein product: CASSPGQGSNIQYF.

The rearrangement joins TRBV18 to TRBJ1-1; tentative D call: TRBD1 (5 bases). There are 14 residues in the CDR3. Per the germline V gene, CDR1 is KGHSH and CDR2 is LQKENI. V was trimmed by 5 bases and J by 10 bases, leaving 20 bases between them. CDR3 nucleotide sequence: TGTGCCAGCTCAGTCTACCGGGACTCCCCAGGAGCTTTCTTT. It translates to CASSVYRDSPGAFF.

The gene calls are TRBV19 and TRBJ2-7; TRBD2 aligns across 13 bases. The CDR3 has 14 residues. The germline gives CDR1 LNHDA, CDR2 SQIVND (reference sequence). After removal of 6 bases from V and 4 bases from J, the junction contained 3 bases not matched to a gene. The DNA of the CDR3 is TGTGCCAGTAGACTAGCGGGGGGGAATTACGAGCAGTACTTC. It specifies CASRLAGGNYEQYF. The full variable domain, in which reference TRBV19 and TRBJ2-7 provide the parts outside the CDR3, is DGGITQSPKYLFRKEGQNVTLSCEQNLNHDAMYWYRQDPGQGLRLIYYSQIVNDFQKGDIAEGYSVSREKKESFPLTVTSAQKNPTAFYLCASRLAGGNYEQYFGPGTRLTVT.

The chain joins TRBV7-9 to TRBJ2-5; weak D call: TRBD2 (7 bases). Germline values: CDR1 SEHNR, CDR2 FQNEAQ (reference sequence). V shed 5 bases and J shed 1 base, with 11 bases lying between them. This CDR3 is 14 amino acids long. The CDR3 sequence is CASSVRGAQETQYF. The DNA for the CDR3 is TGTGCCAGCAGCGTACGGGGGGCCCAAGAGACCCAGTACTTC.

The rearrangement joins TRBV7-8 to TRBJ2-7, with D possibly being TRBD1 (6 bases). V lost 4 bases and J lost 7, with 11 bases in between. CDR1 and CDR2 from the germline V gene are SGHVS and FQNEAQ. This CDR3 region has 12 residues. The DNA of the CDR3 is TGTGCCAGCAGCTCATCAGGACAGGAGCAGTACTTC. This translates into CASSSSGQEQYF.

This sequence joins TRBV5-4 and TRBJ2-7, with 7 bases aligning to TRBD2. The CDR3 sequence is 18 residues long. Unmatched junction bases numbered 15, after V lost 3 bases and J lost 0 bases. Looked up from germline, CDR1 is SGHNT and CDR2 is YYREEE (reference sequence). The chain's CDR3 is CASSSAPPLLASSYEQYF. In DNA, the CDR3 is TGTGCCAGCAGCTCCGCCCCCCCCCTACTAGCGAGCTCCTACGAGCAGTACTTC.

CDR3 region: CASSPVIYEQYF. The DNA for the CDR3 is TGTGCCAGCAGCCCCGTTATTTACGAGCAGTACTTC. The J gene is TRBJ2-7, the V gene TRBV7-2; D remains unclear. V lost 5 bases and J 4 bases, leaving 9 bases between the germline ends. Germline lookup yields CDR1 SGHTA and CDR2 FQGNSA. CDR3 length equals 12 residues. The full variable domain, its missing parts supplied by reference TRBV7-2 and TRBJ2-7, is GAGVSQSPSNKVTEKGKDVELRCDPISGHTALYWYRQSLGQGLEFLIYFQGNSAPDKSGLPSDRFSAERTGGSVSTLTIQRTQQEDSAVYLCASSPVIYEQYFGPGTRLTVT.

CDR3 nucleotides: TGTGCCAGCAGATTACAGGGGGCGAACACTGAAGCTTTCTTT. Its protein product is CASRLQGANTEAFF. The V call is TRBV6-5, the J call TRBJ1-1; 9 bases match TRBD1. Trimming took 6 bases from V and 1 from J; bases not matched to a gene: 3. The CDR3 sequence is 14 residues long. CDR1 is MNHEY, CDR2 SVGAGI, per germline.

The chain carries TRBV19 and TRBJ2-7; 9 bases align to TRBD1. The CDR3 has 15 residues. Germline V lookup: CDR1 LNHDA, CDR2 SQIVND (reference sequence). V shed 5 bases, J shed 3 bases, and the junction held 8 bases outside the gene matches. The CDR3 sequence: CASSSGTGTFYEQYF. The CDR3 DNA is TGTGCCAGTAGTTCGGGGACAGGGACGTTCTACGAGCAGTACTTC.

J is TRBJ2-7 and V is TRBV7-2; D is undetermined. The germline V gene encodes CDR1 SGHTA and CDR2 FQGNSA. The CDR3 is made up of 14 amino acids. Trimming took 3 bases from V and 3 from J, leaving 12 bases between them. CDR3 sequence: CASSFSLSFYEQYF. The CDR3 DNA is TGTGCCAGCAGCTTCTCATTGAGTTTCTACGAGCAGTACTTC.

This chain joins TRBV6-1 and TRBJ2-3, with D tentatively TRBD1 (5 bases). The CDR3 extends over 14 amino acids. Looked up from germline, CDR1 is MNHNS and CDR2 is SASEGT. V shed 5 bases and J shed 2 bases, with 11 bases lying between them. The CDR3 bases are TGTGCCAGCAGTAATCGACAGCCCACAGATACGCAGTATTTT. It is translated as CASSNRQPTDTQYF.

The rearrangement links TRBV6-1 to TRBJ1-1, with D possibly matching TRBD1 (6 bases). Germline loops: CDR1 MNHNS, CDR2 SASEGT. Trimming pared 3 bases from V and 8 bases from J, leaving 13 bases between. CDR3 length: 13 residues. The CDR3 sequence: CASSDRTVTEAFF. For the CDR3, the DNA is TGTGCCAGCAGTGATCGGACAGTCACAGAAGCTTTCTTT.

The J gene is TRBJ2-1, the V gene TRBV27; 11 bases line up with TRBD2. The CDR3 has 15 amino acids. The junction had 1 base not matched to a gene; V was cut back by 2 bases and J by 4 bases. Per the germline V gene, CDR1 is MNHEY and CDR2 is SMNVEV (reference sequence). This CDR3 reads CASSLGTSGYNEQFF. The CDR3 region has the DNA TGTGCCAGCAGTTTAGGGACTAGCGGTTACAATGAGCAGTTCTTC.

The chain uses TRBV28 and TRBJ1-6, with D possibly matching TRBD1 (5 bases). Trimming removed 6 bases from V and 9 bases from J, with 18 bases in between. The CDR3 is 15 amino acids. Germline V gene lookup returns CDR1 MDHEN and CDR2 SYDVKM. The CDR3 loop is CASSVTTGRISPLHF. The CDR3 bases are TGTGCCAGCAGCGTGACCACAGGAAGGATTTCACCCCTCCACTTT.

The V and J genes are TRBV11-2 and TRBJ2-5, with TRBD1 as a possible D gene (7 bases). There are 14 residues in the CDR3. Germline loops: CDR1 SGHAT, CDR2 FQNNGV. Trimming removed 2 bases from V and 5 bases from J, with 12 bases in between. The CDR3 coding sequence is TGTGCCAGCAGCTTATCAGGGGGGCGTGAGACCCAGTACTTC. It yields the protein CASSLSGGRETQYF.

This clone came up a few times. In nucleotides, the CDR3 is TGTGCCAGCAGCCAAAACGCGGGGGGGCCGGAAACCGGGGAGCTGTTTTTT. It yields the protein CASSQNAGGPETGELFF. The chain uses TRBV4-2 and TRBJ2-2; the match to TRBD2 covers 9 bases. The CDR3 has 17 residues. With 2 bases clipped from V and 5 bases from J, the junction kept 9 bases outside the gene matches. Germline values: CDR1 LGHNA, CDR2 YNFKEQ.

The gene calls are TRBV27 and TRBJ1-1; 7 nucleotides agree with TRBD1. CDR3 length: 15 residues. CDR1 MNHEY and CDR2 SMNVEV come from the germline V gene (reference sequence). Trimming removed 0 bases from V and 6 bases from J; junction bases left unmatched: 7. The CDR3: CASSLSVQGTAEAFF. As DNA, the CDR3 is TGTGCCAGCAGTTTATCGGTACAGGGGACGGCTGAAGCTTTCTTT.

The chain uses TRBV7-8 and TRBJ1-3; 8 bases map to TRBD1. The CDR3 runs to 14 residues. Trimming at V came to 5 bases and at J to 4 bases, leaving 4 bases not matched to a gene. Germline-derived CDR1 and CDR2 are SGHVS and FQNEAQ. The CDR3 sequence is CASSNRGSGNTIYF. In DNA form, the CDR3 reads TGTGCCAGCAGCAACAGGGGGTCGGGAAACACCATATATTTT.

Only one count was recorded for this clone. J is TRBJ1-2 and V is TRBV18, with 8 nucleotides matching TRBD1. This CDR3 has 13 amino acids. CDR1 is KGHSH and CDR2 is LQKENI in the germline V gene. Trimming at V came to 5 bases and at J to 3 bases, leaving 2 bases not matched to a gene. CDR3 loop: CASSSGQDYGYTF. The CDR3 DNA sequence: TGTGCCAGCTCATCGGGACAGGACTATGGCTACACCTTC.